The 32 T cell receptor beta chains listed next were all sequenced from one sample in a study of blood T cell repertoires in COVID-19. Sequenced by immunoSEQ multiplex PCR; TCRdb stores in-frame clones only, minus some. The data hold roughly 230,000 clones, with about 88% observed a single time. The sample taken for sequencing was peripheral blood. The source is a man aged 40-49 years with acute or convalescent COVID-19.

The V gene is TRBV6-5, the J gene TRBJ1-1, with D perhaps TRBD1 (5 bases). V lost 0 bases to trimming and J lost 1 base, with 9 bases between them. The CDR3 is made up of 15 amino acids. CDR1 and CDR2 from the germline V gene are MNHEY and SVGAGI. The CDR3: CASSYSSRANTEAFF. CDR3 nucleotides: TGTGCCAGCAGTTACTCTTCCAGGGCGAACACTGAAGCTTTCTTT.

This clone was detected only once. V and J are TRBV5-1 and TRBJ1-3; D is unclear. V gave up 4 bases and J gave up 0 bases, with 14 bases separating them. CDR3 size: 16 residues. Germline-derived CDR1 and CDR2 are SGHRS and YFSETQ. The CDR3 here is CASSPNGRDSGNTIYF. CDR3 DNA sequence: TGCGCCAGCAGCCCCAATGGGAGGGACTCTGGAAACACCATATATTTT. The variable domain in full, with the rest retrieved from reference TRBV5-1 and TRBJ1-3, is KAGVTQTPRYLIKTRGQQVTLSCSPISGHRSVSWYQQTPGQGLQFLFEYFSETQRNKGNFPGRFSGRQFSNSRSEMNVSTLELGDSALYLCASSPNGRDSGNTIYFGEGSWLTVV.

This clone was seen only once. This sequence joins TRBV27 and TRBJ1-5; D uncertain. Trimming stripped 5 bases from V and 2 bases from J, with 10 bases between. This CDR3 contains 14 residues. Germline values: CDR1 MNHEY, CDR2 SMNVEV (reference sequence). The CDR3 protein is CASSPLAGNQPQHF. DNA of the CDR3: TGTGCCAGCAGTCCGCTCGCGGGCAATCAGCCCCAGCATTTT.

The V and J genes are TRBV2 and TRBJ1-5, with D possibly being TRBD1 (6 bases). Germline V gene sequence: CDR1 SNHLY, CDR2 FYNNEI. The CDR3 extends over 13 amino acids. The germline V and J ends were trimmed by 5 bases and 4 bases, with 9 bases remaining between them. CDR3 bases: TGTGCCAGCAGTCCGGACAGAAATCAGCCCCAGCATTTT. Encoded protein: CASSPDRNQPQHF.

V gene TRBV5-1 combines with J gene TRBJ2-5; 10 bases align to TRBD2. V shed 2 bases and J 4 bases; nucleotides not matched to a gene: 5. The CDR3 spans 15 residues. Germline CDR1 SGHRS, CDR2 YFSETQ. CDR3 nucleotides: TGCGCCAGCAGCTTAAGCGGGGGGGTTCGAGAGACCCAGTACTTC. Protein sequence: CASSLSGGVRETQYF.

This sequence joins TRBV7-2 and TRBJ2-4; the D gene is possibly TRBD1 (6 bases). The CDR3 spans 15 residues. Germline values: CDR1 SGHTA, CDR2 FQGNSA. V was shortened by 5 bases and J by 0 bases, with 11 bases between the two germline ends. Here the CDR3 reads CASSIRTEAKNIQYF. CDR3 nucleotide sequence: TGTGCCAGCAGCATCAGGACAGAAGCCAAAAACATTCAGTACTTC.

The chain employs TRBV9 and TRBJ2-3; 9 positions match TRBD2. The germline CDR1 and CDR2 sequences are SGDLS and YYNGEE. The CDR3 runs to 16 residues. V was pared by 4 bases and J by 2 bases, with 8 bases of the junction left unmatched. DNA for the CDR3: TGTGCCAGCAGCACGCGGGGGGGCGGTTTCACAGATACGCAGTATTTT. This translates into CASSTRGGGFTDTQYF.

The V and J genes are TRBV29-1 and TRBJ2-7, with D tentatively TRBD1 (6 bases). V lost 1 base, J lost 6 bases, and 10 bases lay in between. Germline V gene lookup returns CDR1 SQVTM and CDR2 ANQGSEA. CDR3 length equals 12 residues. The CDR3 sequence: CSVEGQGLEQYF. The DNA for the CDR3 is TGCAGCGTTGAAGGGCAGGGGCTCGAGCAGTACTTC.

The rearrangement uses TRBV5-6 and TRBJ1-4; D is unclear. This CDR3 comprises 14 residues. CDR1 is SGHDT, CDR2 YYEEEE, per germline. V was trimmed by 3 bases and J by 5 bases, leaving 11 bases between them. The CDR3 nucleotides are TGTGCCAGCAGCTCCGAACTCTACAATGAAAAACTGTTTTTT. It yields the protein CASSSELYNEKLFF.

The chain uses TRBV5-1 and TRBJ2-1; 9 bases are shared with TRBD2. The V and J ends lost 4 bases and 4 bases, in that order; junction bases with no gene match: 9. The CDR3 consists of 16 residues. Germline CDR1 and CDR2: SGHRS and YFSETQ. The CDR3 loop is CASSLRLAGEYNEQFF. CDR3 nucleotide sequence: TGCGCCAGCAGCCTGCGATTAGCGGGGGAGTACAATGAGCAGTTCTTC.

V and J are TRBV5-6 and TRBJ2-3; a weak D match, TRBD2 (5 bases). This CDR3 has 16 amino acids. In germline, CDR1 is SGHDT, CDR2 YYEEEE. The V end lost 0 bases, the J end lost 2 bases, and 13 bases lay between the germline ends. In DNA form, the CDR3 reads TGTGCCAGCAGCTTGGAGGGTAGCGAATCCACAGATACGCAGTATTTT. This translates into CASSLEGSESTDTQYF.

The chain recombines TRBV6-5 with TRBJ2-6; no definite D call. Germline CDR1 reads MNHEY; CDR2 reads SVGAGI. The CDR3 totals 15 residues. Trimming stripped 2 bases from V and 1 base from J, with 6 bases between. The CDR3 region is CASSYAMSGANVLTF. In DNA, the CDR3 is TGTGCCAGCAGTTACGCTATGTCTGGGGCCAACGTCCTGACTTTC.

The rearrangement uses TRBV5-8 and TRBJ1-1; a possible D gene is TRBD1 (5 bases). CDR1 is SGHTS and CDR2 is YDEGEE in the germline V gene. V was cut by 2 bases and J by 1 base, with 9 bases left in between. The CDR3 runs to 14 residues. This CDR3 is CASSFDRTNTEAFF. Written as DNA, the CDR3 is TGTGCCAGCAGCTTCGACAGAACGAACACTGAAGCTTTCTTT.

This rearrangement joins TRBV7-9 to TRBJ1-5, with no clear D. Germline loops: CDR1 SEHNR, CDR2 FQNEAQ (reference sequence). Trimming cost V 5 bases and J 4 bases, with 9 bases left between them. The CDR3 sequence is 13 residues long. CDR3 sequence: CASSPLANQPQHF. CDR3 in DNA: TGTGCCAGCAGCCCGTTAGCAAATCAGCCCCAGCATTTT.

There are a few counts of this clone. The V and J genes are TRBV6-1 and TRBJ1-1; 7 bases align to TRBD1. Germline V gives CDR1 MNHNS, CDR2 SASEGT. V trimming: 3 bases; J trimming: 10 bases; junction bases outside the gene matches: 17. This CDR3 has 16 residues. CDR3 protein: CASSESIQGTKMVAFF. The DNA of the CDR3 is TGTGCCAGCAGTGAGAGCATACAGGGGACAAAAATGGTAGCTTTCTTT.

This chain links TRBV5-6 with TRBJ2-1; a possible D gene is TRBD1 (5 bases). The CDR3 length is 14 residues. Germline V gene data show CDR1 as SGHDT and CDR2 as YYEEEE. V shed 1 base and J shed 3 bases, with 8 bases lying between them. The CDR3 sequence is CASSLPDIYNEQFF. CDR3 bases: TGTGCCAGCAGCTTGCCGGACATCTACAATGAGCAGTTCTTC.

This chain connects TRBV11-2 to TRBJ1-2; TRBD1 might be the D (6 bases). The V and J ends lost 5 bases and 3 bases respectively, with 7 bases between them. Germline V gene sequence: CDR1 SGHAT, CDR2 FQNNGV. The CDR3 contains 12 residues. The CDR3 sequence: CASSEGDYGYTF. CDR3 bases: TGTGCCAGCAGCGAGGGGGACTATGGCTACACCTTC.

J is TRBJ1-3 and V is TRBV2; D unresolved. V lost 8 bases and J lost 0, with 14 bases in between. The CDR3 covers 15 residues. Germline CDR1 is SNHLY and CDR2 is FYNNEI. The CDR3 is CASEAGSGSGNTIYF. CDR3 nucleotide sequence: TGTGCCAGCGAGGCCGGTTCCGGCTCTGGAAACACCATATATTTT.

This chain links TRBV11-2 with TRBJ2-3; weak D call: TRBD2 (5 bases). Between the trimmed V and J ends, which lost 2 bases and 1 base, there was a span of 13 bases. This CDR3 has 16 amino acids. The V gene's germline CDR1 is SGHAT and CDR2 FQNNGV. CDR3 in amino acids: CASSLLRAARTDTQYF. The CDR3 coding sequence is TGTGCCAGCAGCTTATTGCGGGCCGCTCGCACAGATACGCAGTATTTT.

This chain connects TRBV18 to TRBJ2-5, with 11 nucleotides matching TRBD2. CDR1 and CDR2 from the germline V gene are KGHSH and LQKENI. V was clipped by 4 bases and J by 4 bases; unmatched bases: 2. This CDR3 is 14 amino acids long. The CDR3 DNA sequence: TGTGCCAGCTCACGCACTAGCGGGGGAGAGACCCAGTACTTC. Protein sequence: CASSRTSGGETQYF. The entire variable domain, with the rest obtained from reference TRBV18 and TRBJ2-5, is as follows: NAGVMQNPRHLVRRRGQEARLRCSPMKGHSHVYWYRQLPEEGLKFMVYLQKENIIDESGMPKERFSAEFPKEGPSILRIQQVVRGDSAAYFCASSRTSGGETQYFGPGTRLLVL.

The chain carries TRBV10-2 and TRBJ2-5, with D perhaps matching TRBD2 (6 bases). Germline V lookup: CDR1 WSHSY, CDR2 SAAADI. The CDR3 runs to 14 residues. V was cut by 3 bases and J by 7 bases, with 15 bases left in between. The CDR3 spells CASSDAGRLGTQYF. The DNA of the CDR3 is TGCGCCAGCAGTGATGCGGGACGGCTTGGGACCCAGTACTTC.

The rearrangement joins TRBV6-6 to TRBJ1-1; no firm D call. The CDR3 covers 14 residues. V was cut by 6 bases and J by 0 bases, with 11 bases left in between. In germline, CDR1 is MNHNY, CDR2 SVGAGI (reference sequence). The CDR3 DNA sequence: TGTGCCAGCAGCCTAACTCTTATGAACACTGAAGCTTTCTTT. Protein sequence: CASSLTLMNTEAFF.

This clone was counted a few times. V and J are TRBV9 and TRBJ1-6; 8 bases match TRBD1. This CDR3 is built from 16 residues. The V gene end was trimmed by 4 bases and the J gene end by 6 bases; junction bases not matched to a gene: 9. CDR1 and CDR2 (germline): SGDLS, YYNGEE. In DNA, the CDR3 is TGTGCCAGCAGCCAAAATCAGGGACAGGCTAATTCACCCCTCCACTTT. Translation: CASSQNQGQANSPLHF.

The chain's CDR3 is CASSGSSYNSPLHF. For the CDR3, the DNA is TGTGCCAGCAGTGGGAGCTCCTATAATTCACCCCTCCACTTT. V gene TRBV25-1 combines with J gene TRBJ1-6; no clear D. Trimming cost V 4 bases and J 0 bases, with 4 bases left between them. Germline CDR1 MGHDK, CDR2 SYGVNS. This CDR3 contains 14 residues.

This clone was counted only a few times. The rearrangement uses TRBV5-1 and TRBJ1-1; 7 bases agree with TRBD1. The V gene's germline CDR1 is SGHRS and CDR2 YFSETQ. Germline trimming cut 7 bases from V and 1 base from J; bases unmatched to any gene: 13. The CDR3 extends over 16 amino acids. CDR3 sequence reads: CASFTGQGVGNTEAFF. The CDR3 DNA is TGCGCCAGCTTCACGGGGCAGGGGGTGGGGAACACTGAAGCTTTCTTT.

This sequence joins TRBV28 and TRBJ1-4; D gene ambiguous. V dropped 2 bases and J dropped 6 bases, with 10 bases sitting between them. CDR1 MDHEN and CDR2 SYDVKM come from the germline V gene. The CDR3 totals 14 residues. The CDR3 sequence: CASSLVAPDEKLFF. The CDR3, as DNA: TGTGCCAGCAGTTTAGTGGCCCCCGATGAAAAACTGTTTTTT. Complete variable domain (other parts from reference TRBV28 and TRBJ1-4): DVKVTQSSRYLVKRTGEKVFLECVQDMDHENMFWYRQDPGLGLRLIYFSYDVKMKEKGDIPEGYSVSREKKERFSLILESASTNQTSMYLCASSLVAPDEKLFFGSGTQLSVL.

The V and J genes are TRBV5-6 and TRBJ2-3; possible D gene TRBD1, 5 bases. This CDR3 comprises 16 residues. Germline V lookup: CDR1 SGHDT, CDR2 YYEEEE. V lost 0 bases and J 0 bases, leaving 11 bases between the germline ends. This CDR3 is CASSLAKGSSTDTQYF. CDR3 bases: TGTGCCAGCAGCTTGGCCAAGGGGTCTAGCACAGATACGCAGTATTTT.

The chain links TRBV28 to TRBJ2-5; TRBD1 is a possible D gene (6 bases). This CDR3 comprises 14 residues. V was pared by 6 bases and J by 0 bases, with 11 bases between. Germline-derived CDR1 and CDR2 are MDHEN and SYDVKM. The CDR3 region has the DNA TGTGCCAGCAGCGAAGGGACACACCAAGAGACCCAGTACTTC. Translation gives CASSEGTHQETQYF.

The chain joins TRBV24-1 to TRBJ2-1; 8 nucleotides line up with TRBD1. CDR1 and CDR2 (germline): KGHDR, SFDVKD. The J segment lost 5 bases and the V segment lost 4 bases, leaving 6 bases of the junction unmatched. This CDR3 region has 15 residues. The CDR3 loop is CATSDSWDRNNEQFF. CDR3 coding DNA: TGTGCCACCAGTGACTCATGGGACAGGAACAATGAGCAGTTCTTC.

The chain has TRBV2 and TRBJ1-1; no firm D call. Germline assignment: CDR1 SNHLY and CDR2 FYNNEI. The CDR3 has 15 residues. Trimming left V 8 bases short and J 2 bases short, with 18 bases between. CDR3 region: CASAEYGSTNTEAFF. CDR3 in DNA: TGTGCCAGCGCGGAGTATGGCAGCACAAACACTGAAGCTTTCTTT.

The rearrangement links TRBV7-8 to TRBJ1-6; the D is unclear. Trimming stripped 1 base from V and 7 bases from J, with 8 bases between. This CDR3 contains 14 residues. The germline CDR1 and CDR2 sequences are SGHVS and FQNEAQ. The CDR3 nucleotides are TGTGCCAGCAGCTTAGTCAGGCTGAATTCACCCCTCCACTTT. This codes for CASSLVRLNSPLHF.

This rearrangement joins TRBV6-2 or TRBV6-3 to TRBJ2-7, with a weak D call TRBD1 (5 bases). V dropped 1 base and J dropped 3 bases, with 16 bases sitting between them. CDR1 is MNHEY and CDR2 is SVGEGT in the germline V gene. This CDR3 contains 16 residues. The CDR3 DNA is TGTGCCAGCAGTTACTTTCCAGGGCATGAATTCTACGAGCAGTACTTC. Amino acids: CASSYFPGHEFYEQYF.